The next 25 T cell receptor beta chains were all read from a single sample in a study of cytomegalovirus exposure and HLA in healthy donors. This PCR relied on a set of 60 Vbeta primers and 13 Jbeta primers. The assay was immunoSEQ multiplex PCR, and TCRdb's table has in-frame clones only and misses some. Its clone listing holds roughly 40,000 clones. Sequenced material: PBMCs. These receptor sequences come from a man younger than 45 in good health and CMV-seronegative.

The J gene is TRBJ1-1, the V gene TRBV6-1, with D possibly TRBD1 on 6 matching bases. The CDR3 is 15 residues long. CDR1 and CDR2 (germline): MNHNS, SASEGT. V lost 2 bases to trimming and J lost 0 bases, with 10 bases between them. The CDR3 is CASSESQGMNTEAFF. The CDR3, as DNA: TGTGCCAGCAGTGAATCCCAGGGGATGAACACTGAAGCTTTCTTT.

The rearrangement joins TRBV7-2 to TRBJ1-1; 8 nucleotides line up with TRBD1. CDR3 length: 14 residues. V gave up 0 bases and J gave up 4 bases; unmatched junction bases: 1. Germline V CDR1 and CDR2: SGHTA, FQGNSA. The CDR3, as DNA: TGTGCCAGCAGCTTAGCTACAGGGGGCACTGAAGCTTTCTTT. The encoded protein is CASSLATGGTEAFF.

V usage is TRBV7-6 and J usage is TRBJ2-3; 13 nucleotides match TRBD2. The trim removed 4 bases at V and 3 bases at J, leaving 10 bases unmatched. CDR3 length: 18 residues. Germline assignment: CDR1 SGHVS and CDR2 FNYEAQ. The CDR3 region is CASSSGLAGEFLTDTQYF. CDR3 sequence (DNA): TGTGCCAGCAGCTCCGGACTAGCGGGAGAATTTCTTACAGATACGCAGTATTTT. Looking up the rest from reference TRBV7-6 and TRBJ2-3 gives the full variable domain: GAGVSQSPRYKVTKRGQDVALRCDPISGHVSLYWYRQALGQGPEFLTYFNYEAQQDKSGLPNDRFSAERPEGSISTLTIQRTEQRDSAMYRCASSSGLAGEFLTDTQYFGPGTRLTVL.

The V call is TRBV4-3, the J call TRBJ1-2; D ambiguous. Trimming took 0 bases from V and 0 from J, leaving 8 bases between them. This CDR3 contains 15 residues. Per germline, CDR1 LGHNA and CDR2 YSLEER. The CDR3 nucleotides read TGCGCCAGCAGCCAAGAGAGGTCGGCTAACTATGGCTACACCTTC. Translating it yields CASSQERSANYGYTF.

The CDR3 coding sequence is TGTGCTAGAGGGCTTACCGGGACTAGTGTCTGGGAGCTGTTTTTT. Protein sequence: CARGLTGTSVWELFF. The genes are TRBV12-5 and TRBJ2-2; 8 nucleotides line up with TRBD2. CDR1 is LGHNT, CDR2 FRNRAP, per germline. The CDR3 consists of 15 residues. The V gene end was trimmed by 9 bases and the J gene end by 9 bases; junction bases not matched to a gene: 15. Looking up the rest from reference TRBV12-5 and TRBJ2-2 gives the full variable domain: DARVTQTPRHKVTEMGQEVTMRCQPILGHNTVFWYRQTMMQGLELLAYFRNRAPLDDSGMPKDRFSAEMPDATLATLKIQPSEPRDSAVYFCARGLTGTSVWELFFGEGSRLTVL.

The rearrangement uses TRBV19 and TRBJ2-3; the D is unclear. This CDR3 comprises 13 residues. CDR1 and CDR2 (germline): LNHDA, SQIVND (reference sequence). V shed 5 bases and J shed 2 bases, with 8 bases lying between them. The CDR3 nucleotides are TGTGCCAGTAGTCCTGGCATCACAGATACGCAGTATTTT. This sequence encodes CASSPGITDTQYF.

The V and J genes are TRBV7-2 and TRBJ2-2; possibly TRBD2 for D (6 bases). The V gene's germline CDR1 is SGHTA and CDR2 FQGNSA. The CDR3 has 14 residues. V lost 6 bases and J lost 5, with 13 bases in between. CDR3 coding DNA: TGTGCCAGCAGAGGGGACTGGGGGACCGGGGAGCTGTTTTTT. Its translation is CASRGDWGTGELFF.

The gene calls are TRBV18 and TRBJ2-2; 9 bases are a match to TRBD2. Germline V gene sequence: CDR1 KGHSH, CDR2 LQKENI. Unmatched junction bases numbered 0, after V lost 1 base and J lost 0 bases. The CDR3 contains 16 residues. CDR3 nucleotide sequence: TGTGCCAGCTCACCACTAGCGGGAGCGAACACCGGGGAGCTGTTTTTT. Protein sequence: CASSPLAGANTGELFF.

This chain links TRBV18 with TRBJ1-6; D perhaps matches TRBD1 (5 bases). Trimming cost V 3 bases and J 5 bases, with 20 bases left between them. From germline, CDR1 is KGHSH and CDR2 LQKENI. CDR3 size: 18 residues. CDR3: CASSPLRLRGGDNSPLHF. CDR3 bases: TGTGCCAGCTCACCGCTTCGCCTCCGGGGAGGGGATAATTCACCCCTCCACTTT.

The V gene is TRBV7-2, the J gene TRBJ2-7; D is ambiguous. CDR1 is SGHTA and CDR2 is FQGNSA in the germline V gene. V gave up 2 bases and J gave up 6 bases, with 8 bases separating them. The CDR3 loop spans 12 amino acids. CDR3 bases: TGTGCCAGCAGCTTAACGAGAGGCGAGCAGTACTTC. Translated, it gives CASSLTRGEQYF.

This chain connects TRBV6-5 to TRBJ1-2; a possible D gene is TRBD1 (6 bases). Germline V gene lookup returns CDR1 MNHEY and CDR2 SVGAGI. This CDR3 spans 15 amino acids. V was pared by 2 bases and J by 0 bases, with 10 bases between. Here the CDR3 reads CASSYVGTPNYGYTF. Written as DNA, the CDR3 is TGTGCCAGCAGTTACGTCGGGACACCTAACTATGGCTACACCTTC.

This chain uses TRBV6-5 with TRBJ2-1; the match to TRBD2 covers 8 bases. Trimming took 5 bases from V and 11 from J; bases not matched to a gene: 8. CDR1 MNHEY and CDR2 SVGAGI come from the germline V gene. CDR3 size: 13 residues. This chain's CDR3 is CASSPIVAGQQFF. CDR3 coding DNA: TGTGCCAGCAGTCCCATCGTAGCGGGACAGCAGTTCTTC.

The chain employs TRBV30 and TRBJ1-2; D is undetermined. V was trimmed by 2 bases and J by 1 base, leaving 11 bases between them. The CDR3 is 14 residues long. Germline CDR1 and CDR2: GTSNPN and SVGIG (reference sequence). CDR3 DNA: TGTGCCTGGAGTCCCGGACTAAATAACTATGGCTACACCTTC. Protein sequence: CAWSPGLNNYGYTF.

The J gene is TRBJ2-7, the V gene TRBV6-5, with D possibly being TRBD2 (6 bases). There are 12 residues in the CDR3. The V and J ends lost 2 bases and 7 bases respectively, with 9 bases between them. Germline lookup yields CDR1 MNHEY and CDR2 SVGAGI. This CDR3 is CASSYLGSEQYF. The DNA for the CDR3 is TGTGCCAGCAGTTACCTCGGGAGTGAGCAGTACTTC.

The CDR3 DNA follows: TGTGCCAGCAGCGCTGGACTAGTGGGCACAGATACGCAGTATTTT. Translation: CASSAGLVGTDTQYF. The V gene is TRBV9, the J gene TRBJ2-3; TRBD2 matches 7 bases. V trimming: 3 bases; J trimming: 1 base; junction bases outside the gene matches: 5. This CDR3 has 15 amino acids. Germline CDR1 and CDR2: SGDLS and YYNGEE.

In the case of this clone: The junction shows a germline mismatch at one end, possibly a read error. CDR3 amino acids: CASSQDTGVDSDNEQFF. CDR3 DNA: TGTGCCAGCAGCCAAGATACGGGCGTGGACTCCGACAATGAGCAGTTCTTC. This chain joins TRBV4-2 and TRBJ2-1; possibly TRBD2 for D (5 bases). This CDR3 region has 17 residues. From germline, CDR1 is LGHNA and CDR2 YNFKEQ.

The DNA of the CDR3 is TGTGCCAGCAGGGGAGCGGGCGACACAGATACGCAGTATTTT. It yields the protein CASRGAGDTDTQYF. This rearrangement joins TRBV6-4 to TRBJ2-3, with a tentative D call TRBD2 (6 bases). V was pared by 6 bases and J by 2 bases, with 12 bases between. The CDR3 extends over 14 amino acids. The germline gives CDR1 MRHNA, CDR2 SNTAGT.

The chain carries TRBV7-6 and TRBJ2-7; 9 bases fit TRBD2. After removal of 1 base from V and 4 bases from J, the junction contained 8 bases not matched to a gene. Germline V lookup: CDR1 SGHVS, CDR2 FNYEAQ. This CDR3 comprises 16 residues. Written as DNA, the CDR3 is TGTGCCAGCAGCTTAGGAGGGGTAGCGGGAGTGTACGAGCAGTACTTC. It yields the protein CASSLGGVAGVYEQYF.

This sequence joins TRBV18 and TRBJ1-2; perhaps TRBD1 as D (6 bases). CDR3 length equals 16 residues. V was shortened by 3 bases and J by 4 bases, with 18 bases between the two germline ends. Germline assignment: CDR1 KGHSH and CDR2 LQKENI. The DNA of the CDR3 is TGTGCCAGCTCACCCCGCCAAGCAGGGGATGGCTATGGCTACACCTTC. Protein: CASSPRQAGDGYGYTF. Together with reference TRBV18 and TRBJ1-2, the CDR3 gives the full variable domain: NAGVMQNPRHLVRRRGQEARLRCSPMKGHSHVYWYRQLPEEGLKFMVYLQKENIIDESGMPKERFSAEFPKEGPSILRIQQVVRGDSAAYFCASSPRQAGDGYGYTFGSGTRLTVV.

The rearrangement joins TRBV5-4 to TRBJ1-1, with a weak D call TRBD1 (5 bases). This CDR3 is built from 15 residues. CDR1 is SGHNT, CDR2 YYREEE, per germline (reference sequence). The V end was cut by 2 bases, the J end by 1 base, with 12 bases between. CDR3 sequence (DNA): TGTGCCAGCAGCTTACGGGGGACTTGGAACACTGAAGCTTTCTTT. Amino acids: CASSLRGTWNTEAFF.

This chain connects TRBV9 to TRBJ1-3; no clear D. This CDR3 spans 12 amino acids. The germline V gene encodes CDR1 SGDLS and CDR2 YYNGEE. The germline V and J ends were trimmed by 6 bases and 2 bases, with 6 bases remaining between them. CDR3 loop: CASTRAGNTIYF. The CDR3 DNA reads TGTGCCAGCACCCGGGCTGGAAACACCATATATTTT.

This chain connects TRBV19 to TRBJ1-1; 9 nucleotides line up with TRBD1. The CDR3 contains 13 residues. Trimming at V came to 4 bases and at J to 7 bases, leaving 4 bases not matched to a gene. From germline, CDR1 is LNHDA and CDR2 SQIVND (reference sequence). The CDR3 loop is CASSTGQGGEAFF. The CDR3 nucleotides are TGTGCCAGTAGTACGGGACAGGGAGGTGAAGCTTTCTTT.

This chain joins TRBV9 and TRBJ2-7, with TRBD2 as a possible D gene (6 bases). From germline, CDR1 is SGDLS and CDR2 YYNGEE. The CDR3 is 13 residues long. V was cut by 2 bases and J by 4 bases, with 10 bases left in between. The chain's CDR3 is CASSVGTHYEQYF. The CDR3 coding sequence is TGTGCCAGCAGCGTCGGGACTCATTACGAGCAGTACTTC. Combining the CDR3 with reference TRBV9 and TRBJ2-7 gives the whole variable domain DSGVTQTPKHLITATGQRVTLRCSPRSGDLSVYWYQQSLDQGLQFLIQYYNGEERAKGNILERFSAQQFPDLHSELNLSSLELGDSALYFCASSVGTHYEQYFGPGTRLTVT.

V and J are TRBV6-5 and TRBJ1-3; D is undetermined. Trimming took off 3 bases at V and 0 bases at J, with 9 bases between the two ends. CDR3 size: 15 residues. The germline gives CDR1 MNHEY, CDR2 SVGAGI. The CDR3 loop is CASSYLGHSGNTIYF. DNA of the CDR3: TGTGCCAGCAGTTATTTGGGCCACTCTGGAAACACCATATATTTT.

This CDR3 is CASSYRGLGATDTQYF. CDR3 sequence (DNA): TGTGCCAGCAGTTATCGCGGACTGGGGGCTACAGATACGCAGTATTTT. The rearrangement joins TRBV6-5 to TRBJ2-3; TRBD1 is a possible D gene (6 bases). The CDR3 is made up of 16 amino acids. V lost 3 bases and J lost 3, with 16 bases in between. CDR1 is MNHEY, CDR2 SVGAGI, per germline.